What follows is one T cell receptor (beta chain) and its context. Its antigen remains unknown. The CDR3 length is 15 residues. V lost 1 base, J lost 5 bases, and 5 bases stayed unmatched. Germline CDR1 and CDR2: SGHVS and FNYEAQ. The primer mix had 60 Vbeta and 13 Jbeta primers. The data were produced by immunoSEQ multiplex PCR, yet TCRdb's version contains in-frame clones alone and is incomplete. Among approximately 93,000 clones listed, about four fifths were seen once. The data were obtained in a study of cytomegalovirus exposure and HLA in healthy donors. As for the study in general: Of about 400 genotyped donors, about 81% clustered with self-reported Caucasian donors. General study findings and limits: Earlier analysis yielded a pattern in which most TCR beta V segments were productive about 90% or about 30% of the time. Rarity characterized most TCR sequences, yet some public TCRs appeared in many donors.

The chain is built from TRBV7-6 and TRBJ2-7; 10 bases line up with TRBD2. The TCR originated in a woman aged 35 to 49 in good health and CMV-seronegative. The sample consisted of PBMCs. The CDR3 here is CASSLEAGGNHEQYF. The CDR3, as DNA: TGTGCCAGCAGCTTAGAAGCGGGAGGGAACCACGAGCAGTACTTC.